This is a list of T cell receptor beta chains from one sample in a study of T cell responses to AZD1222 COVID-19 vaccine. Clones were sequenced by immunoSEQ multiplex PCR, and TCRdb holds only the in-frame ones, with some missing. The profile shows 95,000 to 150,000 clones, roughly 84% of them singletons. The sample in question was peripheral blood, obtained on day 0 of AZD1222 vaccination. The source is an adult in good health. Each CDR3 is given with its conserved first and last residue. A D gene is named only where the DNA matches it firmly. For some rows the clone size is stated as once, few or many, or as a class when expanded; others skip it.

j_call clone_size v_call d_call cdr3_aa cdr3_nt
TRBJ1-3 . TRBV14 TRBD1 CASSPRTGADTIYF TGTGCCAGCAGCCCGAGGACAGGGGCGGACACCATATATTTT
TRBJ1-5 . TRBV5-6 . CASSTGIYSNQPQHF TGTGCCAGCAGCACCGGGATTTATAGCAATCAGCCCCAGCATTTT
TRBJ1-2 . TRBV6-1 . CASSEIEVNYGYTF TGTGCCAGCAGTGAAATAGAGGTGAACTATGGCTACACCTTC
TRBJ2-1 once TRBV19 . CASSMGGQLGYNEQFF TGTGCCAGTAGTATGGGGGGGCAGCTCGGCTACAATGAGCAGTTCTTC
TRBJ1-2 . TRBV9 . CASSVGTASGYTF TGTGCCAGCAGCGTAGGGACCGCCTCAGGCTACACCTTC
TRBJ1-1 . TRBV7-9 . CASAGGMNTEAFF TGTGCCAGCGCGGGGGGGATGAACACTGAAGCTTTCTTT
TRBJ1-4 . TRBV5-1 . CASSLGEAGYEKLFF TGCGCCAGCAGCTTGGGAGAGGCGGGCTATGAAAAACTGTTTTTT
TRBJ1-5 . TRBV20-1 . CSASGHSNQPQHF TGCAGTGCTAGTGGGCATAGCAATCAGCCCCAGCATTTT
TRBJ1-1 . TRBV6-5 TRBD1 CASRDRADTEAFF TGTGCCAGCCGGGACAGGGCGGACACTGAAGCTTTCTTT
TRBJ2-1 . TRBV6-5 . CASSYGTIAYNEQFF TGTGCCAGCAGTTACGGGACCATAGCCTACAATGAGCAGTTCTTC
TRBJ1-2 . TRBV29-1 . CSVESVVYGYTF TGCAGCGTTGAAAGCGTGGTCTATGGCTACACCTTC
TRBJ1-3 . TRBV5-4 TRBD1 CASSYSGGHSGNTIYF TGTGCCAGCAGCTACTCAGGGGGACACTCTGGAAACACCATATATTTT
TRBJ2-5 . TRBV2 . CACGTGRYQETQYF TGTGCCTGCGGCACAGGGAGGTACCAAGAGACCCAGTACTTC
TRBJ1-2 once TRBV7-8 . CASSLMGTSGYTF TGTGCCAGCAGCTTAATGGGGACCAGCGGCTACACCTTC
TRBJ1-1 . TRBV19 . CASSIGMKGGLNTEAFF TGTGCCAGTAGTATTGGTATGAAGGGTGGTCTGAACACTGAAGCTTTCTTT
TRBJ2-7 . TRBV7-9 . CASSPAKQYF TGTGCCAGCAGCCCAGCGAAACAGTACTTC
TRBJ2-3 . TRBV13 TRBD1 CASSLEGAKRGRTDTQYF TGTGCCAGCAGCTTAGAGGGGGCTAAACGGGGACGCACAGATACGCAGTATTTT
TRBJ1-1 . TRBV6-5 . CASSYSGSNTEAFF TGTGCCAGCAGTTACTCGGGGTCCAACACTGAAGCTTTCTTT
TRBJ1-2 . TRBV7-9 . CASSWGPRGSGYTF TGTGCCAGCAGCTGGGGGCCTCGAGGTTCTGGCTACACCTTC
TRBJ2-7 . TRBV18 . CASSLRIEGEQYF TGTGCCAGCTCACTAAGAATCGAGGGCGAGCAGTACTTC
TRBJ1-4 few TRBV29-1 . CSVLDEKLFF TGCAGCGTCCTAGATGAAAAACTGTTTTTT
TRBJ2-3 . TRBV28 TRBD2 CASSWGLAGTDTQYF TGTGCCAGCAGCTGGGGACTAGCGGGGACGGATACGCAGTATTTT
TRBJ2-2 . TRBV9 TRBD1 CASSVGTANTGELFF TGTGCCAGCAGCGTCGGGACAGCGAACACCGGGGAGCTGTTTTTT
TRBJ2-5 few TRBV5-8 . CASSDYIRGQETQYF TGTGCCAGCAGCGACTATATCCGGGGTCAAGAGACCCAGTACTTC
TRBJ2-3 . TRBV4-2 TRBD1 CASSQDEGAPDTQYF TGTGCCAGCAGCCAAGATGAGGGGGCCCCAGATACGCAGTATTTT
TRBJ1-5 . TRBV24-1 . CATSVVELCIGNQPQHF TGTGCCACCAGTGTCGTGGAGCTTTGTATTGGCAATCAGCCCCAGCATTTT
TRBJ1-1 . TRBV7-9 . CASSLALGGGRRKNTEAFF TGTGCCAGCAGCTTAGCCCTGGGGGGGGGTAGGAGGAAGAACACTGAAGCTTTCTTT
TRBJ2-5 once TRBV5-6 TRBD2 CASSLAGASGDQETQYF TGTGCCAGCAGCTTGGCAGGGGCTAGCGGGGATCAAGAGACCCAGTACTTC
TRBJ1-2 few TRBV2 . CASSRDRPDGYTF TGTGCCAGCAGTAGGGACCGACCAGATGGCTACACCTTC
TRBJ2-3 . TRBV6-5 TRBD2 CASRAGGVGTQYF TGTGCCAGCAGGGCGGGGGGTGTAGGTACGCAGTATTTT
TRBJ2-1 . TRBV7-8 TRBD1 CASSPRDRVLDEQFF TGTGCCAGCAGTCCCCGGGACAGGGTACTCGATGAGCAGTTCTTC
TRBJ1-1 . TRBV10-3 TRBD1 CATQGQGTVPAEAFF TGTGCCACCCAAGGACAGGGAACGGTCCCGGCTGAAGCTTTCTTT
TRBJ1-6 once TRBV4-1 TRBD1 CASSQGLDRSNSPLHF TGCGCCAGCAGCCAAGGTTTGGACAGGTCTAATTCACCCCTCCACTTT
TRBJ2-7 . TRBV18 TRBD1 CASSAGQGTAYEQYF TGTGCCAGCTCGGCGGGACAGGGGACGGCCTACGAGCAGTACTTC
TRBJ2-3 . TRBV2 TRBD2 CASRGLAGGPVSDTQYF TGTGCCAGCAGGGGACTAGCGGGGGGGCCCGTCTCAGATACGCAGTATTTT
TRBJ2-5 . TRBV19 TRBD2 CASSSWAGGLQETQYF TGTGCCAGTAGTAGCTGGGCGGGGGGGCTCCAAGAGACCCAGTACTTC
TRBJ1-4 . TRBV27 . CASSHGVGGEKLFF TGTGCCAGCAGCCACGGGGTGGGTGGTGAAAAACTGTTTTTT
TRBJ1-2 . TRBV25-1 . CASSVTGPLLTNYGYTF TGTGCCAGCAGTGTAACGGGACCGTTGCTTACTAACTATGGCTACACCTTC
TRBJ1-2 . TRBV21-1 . CASSTQARANVSYGYTF TGTGCCAGCAGCACGCAAGCCAGGGCTAACGTGAGCTATGGCTACACCTTC
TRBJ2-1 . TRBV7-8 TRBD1 CASSPPGRGINEQFF TGTGCCAGCAGCCCCCCGGGCAGGGGGATCAATGAGCAGTTCTTC
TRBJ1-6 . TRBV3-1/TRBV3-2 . CASSPGSNSPLHF TGTGCCAGCAGCCCGGGGTCAAATTCACCCCTCCACTTT
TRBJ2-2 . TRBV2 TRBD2 CASTLAGGYTGELFF TGTGCCAGCACCCTAGCGGGGGGGTACACCGGGGAGCTGTTTTTT
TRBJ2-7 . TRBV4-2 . CASSQDPLQQGSIYEQYF TGTGCCAGCAGCCAAGATCCACTCCAACAGGGTAGCATCTACGAGCAGTACTTC
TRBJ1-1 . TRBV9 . CASSARRQMNTEAFF TGTGCCAGCAGCGCGCGCAGACAGATGAACACTGAAGCTTTCTTT
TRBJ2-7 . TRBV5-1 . CASSLDGGPYEQYF TGCGCCAGCAGCTTGGATGGGGGCCCCTACGAGCAGTACTTC
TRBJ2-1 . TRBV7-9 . CASSSNDGYNEQFF TGTGCCAGCAGCTCAAACGACGGATACAATGAGCAGTTCTTC
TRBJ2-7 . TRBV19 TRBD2 CASRAGGNSYEQYF TGTGCCAGCAGAGCGGGGGGGAACTCCTACGAGCAGTACTTC
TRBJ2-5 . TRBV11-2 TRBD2 CASSLFKREDQETQYF TGTGCCAGCAGCTTATTTAAGCGGGAAGACCAAGAGACCCAGTACTTC
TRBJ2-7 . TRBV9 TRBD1 CASSVGQGAYEQYF TGTGCCAGCAGCGTCGGACAGGGGGCTTACGAGCAGTACTTC
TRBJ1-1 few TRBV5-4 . CASSLASGGSTEAFF TGTGCCAGCAGCTTGGCTAGTGGCGGGAGCACTGAAGCTTTCTTT
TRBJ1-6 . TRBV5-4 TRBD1 CASSRDSYNSPLHF TGTGCCAGCAGCAGGGACAGCTATAATTCACCCCTCCACTTT
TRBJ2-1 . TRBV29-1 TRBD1 CSVDRDRGNEQFF TGCAGCGTTGACCGGGACAGGGGCAATGAGCAGTTCTTC
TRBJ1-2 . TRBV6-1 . CASSEDGWGAKGYTF TGTGCCAGCAGTGAAGATGGGTGGGGGGCGAAAGGCTACACCTTC
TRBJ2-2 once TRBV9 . CASSAIPTGTGELFF TGTGCCAGCAGCGCGATCCCGACAGGAACCGGGGAGCTGTTTTTT
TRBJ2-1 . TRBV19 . CASSMGGGSLNEQFF TGTGCCAGTAGTATGGGCGGGGGCTCTCTCAATGAGCAGTTCTTC
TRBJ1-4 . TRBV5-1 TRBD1 CASSLGLGQGDEKLFF TGCGCCAGCAGCTTGGGATTGGGACAGGGGGATGAAAAACTGTTTTTT
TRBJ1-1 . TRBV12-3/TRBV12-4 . CASSLGSNTEAFF TGTGCCAGCAGCCTGGGTTCGAACACTGAAGCTTTCTTT
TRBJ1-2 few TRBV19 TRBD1 CASSGRGRSDGYTF TGTGCCTCCTCAGGCAGGGGGCGATCCGATGGCTACACCTTC
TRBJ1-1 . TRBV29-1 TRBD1 CSVYLTGYTEAFF TGCAGCGTTTACTTGACAGGGTACACTGAAGCTTTCTTT
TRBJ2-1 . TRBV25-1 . CASSGGTAYNEQFF TGTGCCAGCAGTGGCGGGACAGCGTACAATGAGCAGTTCTTC